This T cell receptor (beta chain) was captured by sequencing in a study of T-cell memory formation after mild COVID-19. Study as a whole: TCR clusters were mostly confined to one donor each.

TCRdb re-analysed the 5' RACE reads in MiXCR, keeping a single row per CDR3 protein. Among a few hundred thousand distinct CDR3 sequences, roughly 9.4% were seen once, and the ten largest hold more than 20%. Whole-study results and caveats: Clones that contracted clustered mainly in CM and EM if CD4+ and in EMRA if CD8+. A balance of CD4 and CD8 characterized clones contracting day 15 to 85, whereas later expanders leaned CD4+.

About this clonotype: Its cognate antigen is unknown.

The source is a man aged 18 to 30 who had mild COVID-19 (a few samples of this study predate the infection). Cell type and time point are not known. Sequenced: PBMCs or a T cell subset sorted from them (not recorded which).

The CDR3 coding sequence is TGCAGCGTGGGCCCTAGCGAAAGCTCCTACAATGAGCAGTTCTTC. Protein sequence: CSVGPSESSYNEQFF. This sequence joins TRBV29-1 and TRBJ2-1, with D possibly TRBD2 on 6 matching bases. This CDR3 comprises 15 residues. The V end lost 6 bases, the J end lost 0 bases, and 15 bases lay between the germline ends. Germline V gene lookup returns CDR1 SQVTM and CDR2 ANQGSEA.